This T cell receptor (beta chain) was sequenced for a study of blood T cell repertoires in COVID-19. Turning to the study itself: From T cells, B-cell-depleted T cells, or PBMCs came the material, which was cDNA or gDNA.

Only in-frame clones appear in the TCRdb table, and some are missing; sequencing was by immunoSEQ multiplex PCR. The sample yields 250,000 or so clones, 85% to 90% seen once. Self-reported history from a screening survey and questionnaire set each donor's cohort. The CDR3 length is 17 residues. Germline V gives CDR1 SGHTA, CDR2 FQGNSA. The V gene end was trimmed by 1 base and the J gene end by 10 bases; junction bases not matched to a gene: 14. This receptor was identified in a woman aged 25 to 39 with acute COVID-19. The gene calls are TRBV7-2 and TRBJ2-1; 9 bases fit TRBD1. Sequenced input: PBMCs or T cells enriched from blood (not recorded which). For the CDR3, the DNA is TGTGCCAGCAGCTTAGTAGAGGGACAGGGTTGGGGCAGGGAGCAGTTCTTC. Translated, it gives CASSLVEGQGWGREQFF.